A selection of T cell receptor beta chains follows, all from one sample in a study of cytotoxic CD8 clonotypes in ibrutinib-treated CLL. Assay: immunoSEQ multiplex PCR; the TCRdb copy retains only in-frame clones and omits some. Of approximately 280,000 clones listed, less than 85% are singletons. Source: PBMCs, taken at disease progression, from a patient treated with ibrutinib. These receptors were collected from a human donor with chronic lymphocytic leukemia. Each CDR3 is given with its conserved first and last residue. The D gene is left open where the match is weak. The listing skips clone size in some rows; elsewhere it reads once, few, many or a size class.

TRBJ2-1 | 16 | TRBV19 | NA | NA | CASSILAGSSYNEQFF | TGTGCCAGTAGTATCCTTGCGGGAAGCTCCTACAATGAGCAGTTCTTC
TRBJ2-2 | 14 | TRBV7-3 | TRBD2 | few | CASSLAGGRRELFF | TGTGCCAGCAGCTTAGCGGGAGGGCGCCGGGAGCTGTTTTTT
TRBJ2-1 | 12 | TRBV7-9 | NA | NA | CASSFSANEQFF | TGTGCCAGCAGCTTCTCCGCCAATGAGCAGTTCTTC
TRBJ2-4 | 14 | TRBV6-6 | NA | few | CASSKTGTGNIQYF | TGTGCCAGCAGTAAAACCGGGACGGGGAACATTCAGTACTTC
TRBJ2-7 | 14 | TRBV2 | NA | NA | CASQLLGGAYEQYF | TGTGCCAGCCAACTGTTGGGGGGCGCGTACGAGCAGTACTTC
TRBJ2-2 | 14 | TRBV10-3 | TRBD2 | NA | CAISTSGRFGELFF | TGTGCCATCAGTACTAGCGGGAGGTTCGGGGAGCTGTTTTTT
TRBJ2-2 | 14 | TRBV10-3 | NA | NA | CAISPAALAGELFF | TGTGCCATCAGCCCGGCGGCGCTGGCCGGGGAGCTGTTTTTT
TRBJ2-2 | 18 | TRBV15 | TRBD2 | NA | CATSRETGTSTNTGELFF | TGTGCCACCAGCAGAGAGACAGGGACTAGCACGAACACCGGGGAGCTGTTTTTT
TRBJ2-5 | 14 | TRBV6-1 | NA | few | CASSSRARGETQYF | TGTGCCAGCAGTAGCAGGGCGAGGGGGGAGACCCAGTACTTC
TRBJ2-7 | 13 | TRBV15 | NA | NA | CATSGDRTYEQYF | TGTGCCACCAGCGGGGACCGGACCTACGAGCAGTACTTC
TRBJ2-2 | 18 | TRBV18 | TRBD2 | NA | CASSPPGLAGGNTGELFF | TGTGCCAGCTCACCACCGGGACTAGCGGGGGGCAACACCGGGGAGCTGTTTTTT
TRBJ1-2 | 16 | TRBV15 | TRBD1 | NA | CATSRATTGDRYGYTF | TGTGCCACCAGCAGAGCCACTACGGGGGACAGATATGGCTACACCTTC
TRBJ1-5 | 12 | TRBV2 | NA | NA | CASAGGPQPQHF | TGTGCCAGCGCCGGAGGCCCACAGCCCCAGCATTTT
TRBJ1-2 | 15 | TRBV7-2 | NA | NA | CASSPYLVGARGYTF | TGTGCCAGCAGCCCATATTTGGTAGGCGCGCGGGGCTACACCTTC
TRBJ2-7 | 15 | TRBV18 | TRBD2 | NA | CASSPRGLVHYEQYF | TGTGCCAGCTCACCACGGGGACTAGTTCACTACGAGCAGTACTTC
TRBJ2-5 | 13 | TRBV6-1 | NA | few | CASSADPMLTQYF | TGTGCCAGCAGTGCAGATCCCATGCTGACCCAGTACTTC
TRBJ1-1 | 13 | TRBV5-1 | NA | NA | CASSLGLNTEAFF | TGCGCCAGCAGCTTGGGGTTGAACACTGAAGCTTTCTTT
TRBJ1-2 | 14 | TRBV5-5 | NA | NA | CASSLAGANYGYTF | TGTGCCAGCAGCTTGGCTGGAGCTAACTATGGCTACACCTTC
TRBJ1-1 | 14 | TRBV19 | NA | NA | CASSTNGVNTEAFF | TGTGCCAGTAGCACCAACGGGGTGAACACTGAAGCTTTCTTT
TRBJ2-7 | 14 | TRBV5-6 | NA | NA | CASSFLAGSYEQYF | TGTGCCAGCAGCTTCTTGGCGGGGTCCTACGAGCAGTACTTC
TRBJ1-2 | 14 | TRBV5-1 | TRBD1 | once | CASSARGLDYGYTF | TGCGCCAGCAGCGCGAGGGGGCTGGACTATGGCTACACCTTC
TRBJ2-7 | 14 | TRBV10-3 | NA | few | CAISQDGSSYEQYF | TGTGCCATCAGCCAGGACGGATCCTCCTACGAGCAGTACTTC
TRBJ2-3 | 14 | TRBV6-5 | NA | NA | CASSFRAITDTQYF | TGTGCCAGCAGTTTCAGGGCTATCACAGATACGCAGTATTTT
TRBJ1-5 | 14 | TRBV6-5 | TRBD1 | NA | CASSYGDREWPQHF | TGTGCCAGCAGTTATGGGGACAGGGAATGGCCCCAGCATTTT
TRBJ2-2 | 14 | TRBV29-1 | NA | NA | CSVEEDANTGELFF | TGCAGCGTTGAAGAGGACGCCAACACCGGGGAGCTGTTTTTT
TRBJ2-5 | 14 | TRBV9 | NA | few | CASSVSDNQETQYF | TGTGCCAGCAGCGTATCGGACAACCAAGAGACCCAGTACTTC
TRBJ1-2 | 14 | TRBV6-1 | TRBD1 | NA | CASSDLGTGAGYTF | TGTGCCAGCAGTGACCTCGGGACAGGGGCTGGCTACACCTTC
TRBJ2-6 | 18 | TRBV7-2 | TRBD2 | NA | CASSLELAGFAGANVLTF | TGTGCCAGCAGCTTAGAACTAGCGGGGTTCGCTGGGGCCAACGTCCTGACTTTC
TRBJ1-5 | 16 | TRBV28 | TRBD1 | NA | CASSWGTGANRQPQHF | TGTGCCAGCAGTTGGGGGACAGGAGCGAATCGGCAGCCCCAGCATTTT
TRBJ1-2 | 16 | TRBV4-3 | NA | NA | CASSQERDSSFYGYTF | TGCGCCAGCAGCCAAGAAAGAGACAGCAGTTTCTATGGCTACACCTTC
TRBJ2-2 | 15 | TRBV7-6 | NA | NA | CASSLVLTNTGELFF | TGTGCCAGCAGCTTGGTTCTTACGAACACCGGGGAGCTGTTTTTT
TRBJ2-1 | 14 | TRBV29-1 | TRBD1 | NA | CSVEGQGRLDEQFF | TGCAGCGTTGAAGGACAGGGGAGGCTCGATGAGCAGTTCTTC
TRBJ1-2 | 10 | TRBV11-3 | NA | many | CASITVGYTF | TGTGCCAGCATTACGGTTGGCTACACCTTC
TRBJ2-6 | 19 | TRBV27 | TRBD1 | once | CASSSPGRGRFSGANVLTF | TGTGCCAGCAGTTCGCCCGGTAGGGGGCGCTTCTCTGGGGCCAACGTCCTGACTTTC
TRBJ2-7 | 16 | TRBV6-1 | NA | NA | CASSEAYRGFRYEQYF | TGTGCCAGCAGTGAAGCGTATAGGGGATTTCGGTACGAGCAGTACTTC
TRBJ2-3 | 16 | TRBV13 | NA | NA | CASSLRLALGTDTQYF | TGTGCCAGCAGCTTACGCCTGGCTCTTGGCACAGATACGCAGTATTTT
TRBJ2-7 | 11 | TRBV10-3 | NA | NA | CAISVVGVKYF | TGTGCCATCAGTGTGGTAGGAGTGAAGTACTTC
TRBJ1-2 | 13 | TRBV9 | NA | NA | CASSVPGLAGYTF | TGTGCCAGCAGCGTCCCGGGCCTGGCGGGCTACACCTTC
TRBJ2-7 | 14 | TRBV27 | NA | NA | CASSLGLGNYEQYF | TGTGCCAGCAGTTTAGGGCTAGGAAACTACGAGCAGTACTTC
TRBJ2-7 | 15 | TRBV13 | TRBD2 | NA | CASSSRLAGVYEQYF | TGTGCCAGCAGCTCTAGACTAGCGGGAGTTTACGAGCAGTACTTC
TRBJ2-1 | 13 | TRBV29-1 | TRBD2 | once | CSVLASGYNEQFF | TGCAGCGTCCTTGCTAGCGGCTACAATGAGCAGTTCTTC
TRBJ2-5 | 15 | TRBV7-7 | TRBD1 | NA | CASSSRDRGRGTQYF | TGTGCCAGCAGCTCCCGGGACAGGGGGCGGGGGACCCAGTACTTC
TRBJ1-1 | 14 | TRBV19 | NA | few | CASSPHTENTEAFF | TGTGCCAGTAGTCCGCACACGGAGAACACTGAAGCTTTCTTT
TRBJ2-7 | 15 | TRBV5-1 | TRBD2 | NA | CASSMTSGSSYEQYF | TGCGCCAGCAGCATGACTAGCGGGAGTTCCTACGAGCAGTACTTC